This T cell receptor beta chain was captured by sequencing in a study of T cells in Graves' hyperthyroidism and ophthalmopathy. At the level of the study: Peripheral blood draws took place at initial diagnosis, ahead of any treatment. The study, taken as a whole, reports: In the analysis, a 13 V-J model separated ophthalmopathy from stable hyperthyroidism.

Concerning this clonotype: The antigen remains unidentified. Since a much larger clone is just one base distant, this may be a read error.

CDR3 length: 16 amino acids. The germline V gene has CDR1 MDHEN and CDR2 SYDVKM. Clinical Activity Scores of at least 3, NOSPECS grades of at least 4 and durations under 3 months characterized ophthalmopathy patients. Uncontrolled infection, other autoimmune disease, pregnancy or lactation barred patients from enrollment. Authors of the study amplified TCR beta CDR3 regions from RNA transcripts. HTBI primers were the set used in a first-round RT-PCR of the TCR CDR3. Using its own MiXCR run on the multiplex PCR reads, TCRdb lists one record per CDR3 protein. The profile shows roughly 650,000 distinct CDR3 sequences, about a sixth of them singletons.

This receptor was obtained from a middle-aged woman with Graves' ophthalmopathy. The V gene is TRBV28, the J gene TRBJ1-5; 7 nucleotides align to TRBD1. Specimen: blood. CDR3 nucleotides: TGTGTCAGCGGGCAGGGGGGCAGAGTTAGCAATCAGCCCCAGCATTTT. Amino acid sequence: CVSGQGGRVSNQPQHF.